The clone carrying this TCR beta chain was counted at least ten times. The source of the sample is a study of prognosis after radiotherapy for stage I lung cancer. Study-wide background: Distant metastases showed up in a few patients after radiotherapy, at a median of around 7 months, while around 14 showed no significant progression.

This CDR3 has 15 residues. V lost 4 bases, J lost 0 bases, and 13 bases lay in between. CDR1 MNHNS and CDR2 SASEGT come from the germline V gene. The TCR beta CDR3 region was amplified from genomic DNA, with two rounds of multiplex PCR being used for the amplification. Individual primers that were specific to each TRBV and TRBJ gene served in first-round PCR. TCRdb re-derived calls from the multiplex PCR reads in MiXCR, one entry per CDR3 protein. The data show about 30,000 distinct CDR3 sequences, around 31% seen once. The material sequenced was PBMCs, taken before or after stereotactic body radiation therapy (not recorded which). The origin of this receptor is a donor aged 50 or older with non-small cell lung cancer. V and J are TRBV6-1 and TRBJ2-7; D perhaps matches TRBD1 (5 bases). This chain's CDR3 is CASSVQGSFSYEQYF. DNA for the CDR3: TGTGCCAGCAGTGTCCAGGGTTCCTTCTCCTACGAGCAGTACTTC.